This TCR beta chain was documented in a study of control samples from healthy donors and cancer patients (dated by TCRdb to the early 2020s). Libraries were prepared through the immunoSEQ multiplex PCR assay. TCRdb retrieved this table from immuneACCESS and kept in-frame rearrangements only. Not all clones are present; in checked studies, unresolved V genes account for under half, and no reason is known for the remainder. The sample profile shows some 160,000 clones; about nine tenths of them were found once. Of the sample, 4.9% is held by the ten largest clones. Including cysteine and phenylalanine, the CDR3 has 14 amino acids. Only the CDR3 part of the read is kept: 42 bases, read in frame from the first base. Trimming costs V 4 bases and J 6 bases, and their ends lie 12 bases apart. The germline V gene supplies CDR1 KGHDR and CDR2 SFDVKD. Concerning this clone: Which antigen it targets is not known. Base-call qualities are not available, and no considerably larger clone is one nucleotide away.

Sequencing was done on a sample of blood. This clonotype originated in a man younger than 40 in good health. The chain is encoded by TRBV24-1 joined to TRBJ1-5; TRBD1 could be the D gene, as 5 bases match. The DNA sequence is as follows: TGTGCCACCAGTGAAACAGAGGGGAGTCAGCCCCAGCATTTT. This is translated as CATSETEGSQPQHF.